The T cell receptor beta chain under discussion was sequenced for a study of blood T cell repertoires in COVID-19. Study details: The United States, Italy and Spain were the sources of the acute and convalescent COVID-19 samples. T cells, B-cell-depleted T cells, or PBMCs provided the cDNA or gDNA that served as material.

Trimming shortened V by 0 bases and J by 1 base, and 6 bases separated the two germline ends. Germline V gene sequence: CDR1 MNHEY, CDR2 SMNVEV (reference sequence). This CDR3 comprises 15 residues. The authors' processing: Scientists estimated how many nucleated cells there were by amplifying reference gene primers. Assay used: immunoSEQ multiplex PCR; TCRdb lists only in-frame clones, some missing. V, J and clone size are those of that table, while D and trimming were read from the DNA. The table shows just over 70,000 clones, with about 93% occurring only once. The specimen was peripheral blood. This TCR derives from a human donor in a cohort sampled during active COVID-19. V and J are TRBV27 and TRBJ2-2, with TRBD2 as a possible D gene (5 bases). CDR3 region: CASSLSRVNTGELFF. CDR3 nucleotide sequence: TGTGCCAGCAGTTTATCGAGGGTGAACACCGGGGAGCTGTTTTTT.